Listed here is a single TCR beta chain. The sample originates from a study of blood T cells in healthy people across ages. Trimming stripped 4 bases from V and 7 bases from J, with 14 bases between. Germline V lookup: CDR1 SGHDN, CDR2 FVKESK. This CDR3 has 13 residues. The authors ran a second PCR of 7 to 11 cycles using a sample-barcoded 5' primer and a J-beta primer mix. One entry per CDR3 protein, called by TCRdb with MiXCR from the 5' RACE reads. The sample has about 560,000 distinct CDR3 sequences; 27% are singletons. The data were also submitted as part of a second study, on T cells of mothers and their children.

This TCR was sampled from a boy between 2 and 15 years old in good health. What was sequenced was blood. V gene TRBV14 combines with J gene TRBJ2-7; TRBD2 might be the D (5 bases). CDR3 in DNA: TGTGCCAGCAGCCCGTCGGCCGGGGTGGAGCAGTACTTC. Protein product: CASSPSAGVEQYF. Drawing the rest from reference TRBV14 and TRBJ2-7, the complete variable domain is EAGVTQFPSHSVIEKGQTVTLRCDPISGHDNLYWYRRVMGKEIKFLLHFVKESKQDESGMPNNRFLAERTGGTYSTLKVQPAELEDSGVYFCASSPSAGVEQYFGPGTRLTVT.